The 24 T cell receptor beta chains given below trace back to one sample, sequenced in a study of cytomegalovirus exposure and HLA in healthy donors. PCR amplification relied on 60 Vbeta primers (plus 13 Jbeta primers). Only in-frame clones appear in the TCRdb table, and some are missing; sequencing was by immunoSEQ multiplex PCR. The sample includes around 99,000 clones, 73% seen only once; the top ten take approximately 8.4%. Sequencing input: PBMCs. All receptors come from a man between 35 and 55 years old in good health and CMV-seronegative.

V gene TRBV30 combines with J gene TRBJ1-4; a possible D gene is TRBD1 (5 bases). CDR3 length: 14 amino acids. Trimming took 2 bases from V and 11 from J, leaving 18 bases between them. Germline V gene data show CDR1 as GTSNPN and CDR2 as SVGIG (reference sequence). CDR3 residues: CAWSQPDTSGKLFF. Here the CDR3 DNA reads TGTGCCTGGAGTCAGCCGGATACTTCAGGGAAACTGTTTTTT.

This rearrangement joins TRBV9 to TRBJ2-7, with 9 bases lining up with TRBD2. Germline V CDR1 and CDR2: SGDLS, YYNGEE. CDR3 length equals 17 residues. The V gene end was trimmed by 0 bases and the J gene end by 6 bases; junction bases not matched to a gene: 13. CDR3 bases: TGTGCCAGCAGCGTAGCTTCTAGCGGGGCCAGGGGGGGCGAGCAGTACTTC. This gives the protein CASSVASSGARGGEQYF.

This clone was detected once. The CDR3 DNA sequence: TGCGCCAGCAGCCAATGGGGGGAGCCGGCCATTGGGGAAAAACTGTTTTTT. Its translation: CASSQWGEPAIGEKLFF. The rearrangement joins TRBV4-1 to TRBJ1-4; TRBD1 is a possible D gene (5 bases). Per germline, CDR1 MGHRA and CDR2 YSYEKL. The V gene lost 2 bases and the J gene lost 8 bases, with 21 bases spanning the gap. This CDR3 region has 17 residues.

This rearrangement joins TRBV25-1 to TRBJ1-1, with D possibly TRBD1 on 5 matching bases. Germline CDR1 MGHDK, CDR2 SYGVNS. CDR3 length: 12 residues. The V end was cut by 4 bases, the J end by 11 bases, with 14 bases between. The CDR3 coding sequence is TGTGCCAGCAGTGGGGGACTACTGGAGGCTTTCTTT. This encodes CASSGGLLEAFF.

This clone was recorded only once. The chain employs TRBV29-1 and TRBJ1-1, with D uncertain. Germline assignment: CDR1 SQVTM and CDR2 ANQGSEA. Trimming removed 7 bases from V and 8 bases from J, with 14 bases in between. The length of the CDR3 is 11 residues. The CDR3 nucleotides read TGCAGCGCCGCATCGGGGTTCGAAGCTTTCTTT. Translation: CSAASGFEAFF.

CDR3 sequence reads: CASSLEPTGLFNNSPLHF. The CDR3 coding sequence is TGCGCCAGCAGCTTGGAACCCACAGGGCTCTTCAATAATTCACCCCTCCACTTT. The genes are TRBV5-1 and TRBJ1-6; possible D gene TRBD1, 6 bases. Germline assignment: CDR1 SGHRS and CDR2 YFSETQ. CDR3 length: 18 amino acids. V was cut by 0 bases and J by 5 bases, with 18 bases left in between.

V and J are TRBV13 and TRBJ2-3; 8 bases match TRBD2. J gave up 2 bases and V 4 bases, and 8 bases lay outside the gene matches. The CDR3 has 16 amino acids. CDR1 PRHDT and CDR2 FYEKMQ come from the germline V gene (reference sequence). CDR3 nucleotides: TGTGCCAGCAGCTGGACCAGCGGGGGCACCACAGATACGCAGTATTTT. Translated, it gives CASSWTSGGTTDTQYF.

This clone was found a few times. The chain recombines TRBV27 with TRBJ2-7, with D maybe TRBD2 (5 bases). Germline V gene lookup returns CDR1 MNHEY and CDR2 SMNVEV (reference sequence). The length of the CDR3 is 15 residues. V dropped 0 bases and J dropped 3 bases, with 12 bases sitting between them. This chain's CDR3 is CASSLSFGGGYEQYF. CDR3 in DNA: TGTGCCAGCAGTTTATCGTTTGGCGGAGGCTACGAGCAGTACTTC.

This chain links TRBV4-1 with TRBJ2-4, with 11 positions matching TRBD1. This CDR3 is 15 amino acids long. Germline trimming cut 1 base from V and 9 bases from J; bases unmatched to any gene: 5. Germline lookup yields CDR1 MGHRA and CDR2 YSYEKL. CDR3 amino acids: CASSQVSGQGVIQYF. The CDR3 DNA sequence: TGCGCCAGCAGCCAAGTGTCGGGACAGGGGGTCATTCAGTACTTC.

The V call is TRBV5-4, the J call TRBJ2-7, with TRBD1 identical over 9 bases. Germline values: CDR1 SGHNT, CDR2 YYREEE (reference sequence). This CDR3 spans 15 amino acids. V shed 4 bases, J shed 7 bases, and the junction held 12 bases outside the gene matches. DNA for the CDR3: TGTGCCAGCAGCCAGGTGGGGACAGGGCTCTCGGAGCAGTACTTC. It encodes CASSQVGTGLSEQYF.

This rearrangement joins TRBV7-6 to TRBJ2-5; tentatively, D is TRBD2 (7 bases). The germline V gene encodes CDR1 SGHVS and CDR2 FNYEAQ. CDR3 length: 14 amino acids. Trimming shortened V by 4 bases and J by 4 bases, and 13 bases separated the two germline ends. This CDR3 is CASSWGGLLETQYF. CDR3 nucleotide sequence: TGTGCCAGCAGCTGGGGGGGCCTATTAGAGACCCAGTACTTC.

V and J are TRBV19 and TRBJ1-2, with D uncertain. The CDR3 contains 12 residues. V was shortened by 2 bases and J by 8 bases, with 9 bases between the two germline ends. Looked up from germline, CDR1 is LNHDA and CDR2 is SQIVND (reference sequence). This chain's CDR3 is CASSISGWGYTF. The CDR3 DNA reads as TGTGCCAGTAGTATATCGGGGTGGGGCTACACCTTC.

Written as DNA, the CDR3 is TGTGCCATCAGTGAAGCGGTCTACGAGCAGTACTTC. Translated, it gives CAISEAVYEQYF. V is TRBV10-3 and J is TRBJ2-7; tentative D call: TRBD2 (5 bases). The CDR3 totals 12 residues. The V end lost 3 bases, the J end lost 3 bases, and 6 bases lay between the germline ends. Germline CDR1 and CDR2: ENHRY and SYGVKD.

Here the CDR3 DNA reads TGTGCCAGCAGTTCCGGGACAGGGGATTACGAGCAGTACTTC. Its protein is CASSSGTGDYEQYF. The chain uses TRBV27 and TRBJ2-7; 10 nucleotides match TRBD1. Per the germline V gene, CDR1 is MNHEY and CDR2 is SMNVEV (reference sequence). The CDR3 is made up of 14 amino acids. The J segment lost 4 bases and the V segment lost 4 bases, leaving 4 bases of the junction unmatched.

This chain links TRBV7-9 with TRBJ1-2, with 8 bases aligning to TRBD1. From germline, CDR1 is SEHNR and CDR2 FQNEAQ (reference sequence). The J segment lost 8 bases and the V segment lost 5 bases, leaving 7 bases of the junction unmatched. The CDR3 runs 13 residues. The CDR3 is CASSQGQVYGYTF. The CDR3 DNA sequence: TGTGCCAGCAGCCAGGGACAGGTCTACGGCTACACCTTC.

The J gene is TRBJ2-7, the V gene TRBV29-1, with 11 bases identical to TRBD1. Germline CDR1 reads SQVTM; CDR2 reads ANQGSEA. The CDR3 is made up of 13 amino acids. J was trimmed by 4 bases and V by 3 bases; bases with no gene match: 2. CDR3 coding DNA: TGCAGCGTTGAGGGACAGGGGGGGTACGAGCAGTACTTC. It encodes CSVEGQGGYEQYF.

This clone was recorded only once. The chain carries TRBV28 and TRBJ1-6; 9 nucleotides match TRBD1. This CDR3 spans 15 amino acids. V was clipped by 5 bases and J by 12 bases; unmatched bases: 11. Germline CDR1 MDHEN, CDR2 SYDVKM. CDR3 nucleotide sequence: TGTGCCAGCAGTACATACAGGGGGCGAGTGAAACCCCTCCACTTT. Translation gives CASSTYRGRVKPLHF.

The CDR3: CASTTGMVSPLHF. The CDR3 coding sequence is TGTGCCAGCACGACAGGGATGGTTTCACCCCTCCACTTT. This chain joins TRBV2 and TRBJ1-6; 7 positions match TRBD1. The CDR3 is 13 residues long. CDR1 and CDR2 (germline): SNHLY, FYNNEI. Trimming at V came to 7 bases and at J to 9 bases, leaving 6 bases not matched to a gene.

The rearrangement links TRBV7-2 to TRBJ2-5, with D possibly TRBD2 on 6 matching bases. The CDR3 length is 18 residues. V shed 5 bases and J shed 4 bases, with 26 bases lying between them. In germline, CDR1 is SGHTA, CDR2 FQGNSA. The DNA of the CDR3 is TGTGCCAGCAGCGCACGTGGGGTGGGGGGTTTGGGTAGAGAGACCCAGTACTTC. Encoded protein: CASSARGVGGLGRETQYF.

The chain couples TRBV5-1 to TRBJ1-4, with D tentatively TRBD1 (6 bases). Trimming shortened V by 4 bases and J by 1 base, and 14 bases separated the two germline ends. CDR1 is SGHRS and CDR2 is YFSETQ in the germline V gene. The CDR3 length is 16 residues. The CDR3 sequence: CASSPTQGRTNEKLFF. The CDR3 DNA sequence: TGCGCCAGCAGCCCCACCCAGGGGAGAACTAATGAAAAACTGTTTTTT.

This clone was detected only a few times. The gene calls are TRBV30 and TRBJ1-5; D remains unclear. V was shortened by 0 bases and J by 7 bases, with 16 bases between the two germline ends. Germline CDR1 reads GTSNPN; CDR2 reads SVGIG (reference sequence). The CDR3 is 15 residues long. Written as DNA, the CDR3 is TGTGCCTGGAGTGTCCCGGGCGGGGAGTGGCAGCCCCAGCATTTT. Amino acid sequence: CAWSVPGGEWQPQHF.

This chain links TRBV29-1 with TRBJ1-2; D unresolved. Deletions cut 4 bases from V and 2 bases from J, with 8 bases between. The CDR3 has 12 amino acids. CDR1 is SQVTM and CDR2 is ANQGSEA in the germline V gene. This chain's CDR3 is CSVVEANYGYTF. CDR3 DNA sequence: TGCAGCGTTGTCGAGGCCAACTATGGCTACACCTTC.

This clone was recorded a few times. V usage is TRBV27 and J usage is TRBJ1-1; 10 positions agree with TRBD1. From germline, CDR1 is MNHEY and CDR2 SMNVEV (reference sequence). CDR3 length: 14 residues. V was clipped by 6 bases and J by 6 bases; unmatched bases: 7. The CDR3 is CASRGPGQGSEAFF. CDR3 in DNA: TGTGCCAGCAGAGGACCGGGACAGGGGTCTGAAGCTTTCTTT.

This sequence joins TRBV5-1 and TRBJ1-4; 9 bases match TRBD1. The germline V gene has CDR1 SGHRS and CDR2 YFSETQ. The CDR3 extends over 15 amino acids. V trimming: 0 bases; J trimming: 7 bases; junction bases outside the gene matches: 4. DNA for the CDR3: TGCGCCAGCAGCTTGGAAGGGACAGGGTTTGAAAAACTGTTTTTT. Translating gives CASSLEGTGFEKLFF.